Listed below are T cell receptor beta chains from one sample, sequenced in a study of T cells after yellow fever vaccination. Via MiXCR, TCRdb re-called the 5' RACE reads, giving one row per CDR3 protein. The table includes some 400,000 distinct CDR3 sequences, roughly 6.2% detected once. Sequencing was performed on PBMCs, taken 5 days after the yellow fever booster vaccination. Receptors were obtained from a man younger than 40 who received the YFV17D yellow fever vaccine. CDR3s include the opening cysteine and the closing phenylalanine or tryptophan. D genes are given only for firm matches. Some rows mark clone size as missing; the rest say once, few, many or name a class of expanded clone.

abundance	j_gene	v_gene	d_gene	CDR3nt	CDR3aa
many	TRBJ2-1	TRBV11-2	-	TGTGCCAGCAGCTCCCCAAGGGGGGGCGAGAACCTCTACAATGAGCAGTTCTTC	CASSSPRGGENLYNEQFF
-	TRBJ2-7	TRBV6-5	-	TGTGCCAGCAGTTCCCCGGCCCTCTACGAGCAGTACTTC	CASSSPALYEQYF
-	TRBJ1-1	TRBV5-1	-	TGCGCCAGCAGCTTGGAGGCAGCCACTATGAACACTGAAGCTTTCTTT	CASSLEAATMNTEAFF
few	TRBJ2-7	TRBV7-2	-	TGTGCCAGCAGCGAAGGAAAGGGACTCCGCTACGAGCAGTACTTC	CASSEGKGLRYEQYF
few	TRBJ1-2	TRBV11-2	-	TGTGCCAGCAGCTTAGACCGGGGGGGTTATGGCTACACCTTC	CASSLDRGGYGYTF
few	TRBJ2-5	TRBV7-9	-	TGTGCCAGCAGCGAAGACGAGGCTTTGAAAGAGACCCAGTACTTC	CASSEDEALKETQYF
many	TRBJ2-7	TRBV29-1	TRBD2	TGCAGCGTTGCGGTGGGGACTAGCGGCTACGAGCAGTACTTC	CSVAVGTSGYEQYF
few	TRBJ2-7	TRBV20-1	TRBD2	TGCAGTGCTAGAGATGGAGGGAGGGCCATTAGCGTCCACGAGCAGTACTTC	CSARDGGRAISVHEQYF
many	TRBJ2-3	TRBV5-1	TRBD1	TGCGCCAGCAGCTTAGGGACAGGGGCCCCAGATACGCAGTATTTT	CASSLGTGAPDTQYF
few	TRBJ2-3	TRBV7-2	-	TGTGCCACTCCGGGGGCAGATACGCAGTATTTT	CATPGADTQYF
-	TRBJ1-2	TRBV29-1	TRBD1	TGCAGCGTTGGGGCGGGACAGGGAATCTATGGCTACACCTTC	CSVGAGQGIYGYTF
few	TRBJ1-5	TRBV4-3	-	TGCGCCAGCAGCCAAGATCTAGGAGTAAGGGGCGGTCGGTATCAGCCCCAGCATTTT	CASSQDLGVRGGRYQPQHF
few	TRBJ2-7	TRBV7-9	-	TGTGCCAGCAGCTTGAGGGAGAGCTCCTACGAGCAGTACTTC	CASSLRESSYEQYF
-	TRBJ2-1	TRBV11-2	-	TGTGCCAGCAGCTCGAGACTAGTCTCCTACAATGAGCAGTTCTTC	CASSSRLVSYNEQFF
-	TRBJ2-3	TRBV7-2	-	TGTGCCAGCAGCTTACGCTCCCCAGAGTTTCTCCCTAGCACAGATACGCAGTATTTT	CASSLRSPEFLPSTDTQYF
few	TRBJ2-1	TRBV5-1	-	TGCGCCAGCAAGTTTGTGGGAGTCAGTGAGCAGTTCTTC	CASKFVGVSEQFF
few	TRBJ1-1	TRBV29-1	-	TGCAGCGTTGTAAAGGGGACGAACACTGAAGCTTTCTTT	CSVVKGTNTEAFF
-	TRBJ1-1	TRBV18	-	TGTGCCAGCTCACCAAACCAGGTTGGAGCTTTCTTT	CASSPNQVGAFF
-	TRBJ2-3	TRBV21-1	-	TGTGCCAGCAGCAAACTGACTAGCGATAGCACAGATACGCAGTATTTT	CASSKLTSDSTDTQYF
many	TRBJ2-7	TRBV29-1	-	TGCAGCGTTAAGTCGGGGACCTACGAGCAGTACTTC	CSVKSGTYEQYF
-	TRBJ2-4	TRBV7-2	TRBD1	TGTGCCAGCAGCTACAGGGGACAAAACATTCAGTACTTC	CASSYRGQNIQYF